What follows are 2 T cell receptor beta chains derived from one specimen sequenced in a study of CD8 T cells in Susac syndrome. The authors reverse transcribed roughly 0.5 to 1 ug RNA with random hexamers. TCRdb reprocessed the immunoSEQ multiplex PCR reads with MiXCR, giving one entry per CDR3 protein. The data show about 210,000 distinct CDR3 sequences, 95% seen once. Input material: CD4+ T cells from PBMCs. These TCRs come from a human donor with multiple sclerosis.

V usage is TRBV20-1 and J usage is TRBJ2-3; D might be TRBD1 or TRBD2, each matching 5 bases. CDR3 size: 11 residues. The V gene lost 7 bases and the J gene lost 2 bases, with 7 bases spanning the gap. Per the germline V gene, CDR1 is DFQATT and CDR2 is SNEGSKA (reference sequence). CDR3 DNA: TGCAGTGGGGGGTACACAGATACGCAGTATTTT. It yields the protein CSGGYTDTQYF.

This chain's CDR3 is CASSPYQRDTQYF. For the CDR3, the DNA is TGTGCCAGCTCACCTTATCAGAGAGATACGCAGTATTTT. The chain links TRBV18 to TRBJ2-3, with D uncertain. The germline gives CDR1 KGHSH, CDR2 LQKENI. The CDR3 has 13 residues. The V end lost 3 bases, the J end lost 5 bases, and 9 bases lay between the germline ends.